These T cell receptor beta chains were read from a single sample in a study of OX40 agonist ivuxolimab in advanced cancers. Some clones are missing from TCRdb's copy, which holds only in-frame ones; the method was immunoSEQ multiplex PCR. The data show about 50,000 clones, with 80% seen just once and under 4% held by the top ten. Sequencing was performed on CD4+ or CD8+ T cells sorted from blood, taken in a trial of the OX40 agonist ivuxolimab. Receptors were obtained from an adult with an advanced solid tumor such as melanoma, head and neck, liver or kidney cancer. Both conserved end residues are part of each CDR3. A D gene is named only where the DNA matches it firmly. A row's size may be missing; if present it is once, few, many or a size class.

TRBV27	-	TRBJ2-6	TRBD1	TGTGCCAGCAGTCCGATTGCCCTTGGGACAGGGCCTGGGGCCAACGTCCTGACTTTC	CASSPIALGTGPGANVLTF
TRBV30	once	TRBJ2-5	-	TGTGCCTGGAGTGGGGGGAGCGCACCCCGAGAGACCCAGTACTTC	CAWSGGSAPRETQYF
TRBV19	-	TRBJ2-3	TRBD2	TGTGCCAGTAGTCTGACTAGCGGGAGTGCAGATACGCAGTATTTT	CASSLTSGSADTQYF
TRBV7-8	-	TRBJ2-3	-	TGTGCCAGCAGCCGAGGTGACAGCCCACGCACAGATACGCAGTATTTT	CASSRGDSPRTDTQYF
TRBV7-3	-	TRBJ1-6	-	TGTGCCAGCAGCCGCCGGGACTCCCGACGGGATTCACCCCTCCACTTT	CASSRRDSRRDSPLHF
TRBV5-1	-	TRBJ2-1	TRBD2	TGCGCCAGCAGCTTGGGTGGACTAGCTGAAACTCCCTACAATGAGCAGTTCTTC	CASSLGGLAETPYNEQFF
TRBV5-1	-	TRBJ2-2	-	TGCGCCAGCACCTCAGGGGTACTAAACACCGGGGAGCTGTTTTTT	CASTSGVLNTGELFF
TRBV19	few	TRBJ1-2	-	TGTGCCAGTAGTATCTGGAGCCGGGGGACTTCAAATAGCTATGGCTACACCTTC	CASSIWSRGTSNSYGYTF
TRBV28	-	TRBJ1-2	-	TGTGCCAGCTCCTCAGGGGTTACAGCCCGTAGTGACACCTTC	CASSSGVTARSDTF
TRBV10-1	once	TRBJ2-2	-	TGCGCCAGCAGTCCTAGCGTAAACACCGGGGAGCTGTTTTTT	CASSPSVNTGELFF
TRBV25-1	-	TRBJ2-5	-	TGTGCCAGCAGTGAAGGGACGGTTCTCGGGGGGACCCAGTACTTC	CASSEGTVLGGTQYF
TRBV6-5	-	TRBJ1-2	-	TGTGCCAGCAGTTACTCGGGAACGGTCTATGGCTACACCTTC	CASSYSGTVYGYTF
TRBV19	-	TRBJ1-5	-	TGTGCCAGTAGTATAGGTTGGGGGGCGAGTACCAATCAGCCCCAGCATTTT	CASSIGWGASTNQPQHF
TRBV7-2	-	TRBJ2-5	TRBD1	TGTGCCAGCAGCCCAGGACAGGGAAGGCAAGAGACCCAGTACTTC	CASSPGQGRQETQYF
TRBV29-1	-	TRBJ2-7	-	TGCAGCGTTGAAATCCAGGCCCTCTCCTACGAGCAGTACTTC	CSVEIQALSYEQYF
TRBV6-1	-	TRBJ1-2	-	TGTGCCAGCAGTGAAGCCCGACAGGCATACTATGGCTACACCTTC	CASSEARQAYYGYTF
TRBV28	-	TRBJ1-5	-	TGTGCCAGCAGTTTCCGAGGGCCAAGCAATCAGCCCCAGCATTTT	CASSFRGPSNQPQHF
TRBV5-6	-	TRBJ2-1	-	TGTGCCAGCAGCTTGGGTTCGGTGAAGTCCCGCAATGAGCAGTTCTTC	CASSLGSVKSRNEQFF
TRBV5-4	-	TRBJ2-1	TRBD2	TGTGCCAGCAGCTTGGGAGGGACTACGTTTCTCCCCCTTTCCCGCCGGTTCTTC	CASSLGGTTFLPLSRRFF
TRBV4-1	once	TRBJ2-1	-	TGCGCCAGCAGCCAACAAGGCGCTTCCGTGAATGAGCAGTTCTTC	CASSQQGASVNEQFF
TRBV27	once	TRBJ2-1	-	TGTGCCAGCAGTCTTGGGACAATCACCTACAATGAGCAGTTCTTC	CASSLGTITYNEQFF
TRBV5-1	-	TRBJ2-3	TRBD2	TGCGCCAGCAGCTGGGGGGGAGATACGCAGTATTTT	CASSWGGDTQYF
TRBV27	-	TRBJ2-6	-	TGTGCCAGCAGTCCGCGGATCTCTGGGGCCAACGTCCTGACTTTC	CASSPRISGANVLTF
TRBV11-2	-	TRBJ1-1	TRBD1	TGTGCCAGCAGCGAGCGACAGGGCTCTGAAGCTTTCTTT	CASSERQGSEAFF
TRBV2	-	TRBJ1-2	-	TGTGCCAGCAGTGAAGGGAACAGCGTCTATGGCTACACCTTC	CASSEGNSVYGYTF
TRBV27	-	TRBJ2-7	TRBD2	TGTGCCAGCAGTCCCCCTTTCCGACTAGCGGGAGCCTACGAGCAGTACTTC	CASSPPFRLAGAYEQYF
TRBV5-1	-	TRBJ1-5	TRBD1	TGCGCCAGCAGCTTGGCGGGACAGGGCAATCAGCCCCAGCATTTT	CASSLAGQGNQPQHF
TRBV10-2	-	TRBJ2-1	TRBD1	TGCGCCAGCCGGGACAGTCCCTACAATGAGCAGTTCTTC	CASRDSPYNEQFF
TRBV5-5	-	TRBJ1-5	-	TGTGCCAGCAGCTTGGACAGGGGCAATCAGCCCCAGCATTTT	CASSLDRGNQPQHF
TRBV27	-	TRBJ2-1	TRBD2	TGTGCCAGCAGGAGACTAGCGGGAGGTTCCCGTAACAATGAGCAGTTCTTC	CASRRLAGGSRNNEQFF
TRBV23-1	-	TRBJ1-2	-	TGCGCCAGCAGTCAAACTCACGGGAGAAGATTGAGCGGCTACACCTTC	CASSQTHGRRLSGYTF
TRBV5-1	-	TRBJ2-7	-	TGCGCCAGCAGCTCTTTACTGAGCTCCTACGAGCAGTACTTC	CASSSLLSSYEQYF
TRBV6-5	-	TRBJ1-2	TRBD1	TGTGCCAGCATTTACAGGGGGGGCTTTTTGAACTATGGCTACACCTTC	CASIYRGGFLNYGYTF
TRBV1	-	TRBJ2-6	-	TGCACCAGCAGGGCGGCACAAAGTCGGGCCAACGTCCTGACTTTC	CTSRAAQSRANVLTF
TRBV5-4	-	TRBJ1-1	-	TGTGCCAGCAGCTTCGGGGTCGTTGAAGCTTTCTTT	CASSFGVVEAFF
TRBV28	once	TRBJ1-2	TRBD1	TGTGCCAGCAGTTTATACCGGGACAGTCGTGGCTACACCTTC	CASSLYRDSRGYTF
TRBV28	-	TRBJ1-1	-	TGTGCCAGCAGGAACGGGGGGGTGAACACTGAAGCTTTCTTT	CASRNGGVNTEAFF
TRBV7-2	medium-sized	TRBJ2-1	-	TGTGCCAGCAGTCCGCGGGGCCCCTCATACAATGAGCAGTTCTTC	CASSPRGPSYNEQFF
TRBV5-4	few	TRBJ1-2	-	TGTGCCAGCAGACTTGGACTGGCGAGCTATGGCTACACCTTC	CASRLGLASYGYTF
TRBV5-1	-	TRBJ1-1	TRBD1	TGCGCCAGCAGCTTACTGGGACAGGGCTCGAACACTGAAGCTTTCTTT	CASSLLGQGSNTEAFF
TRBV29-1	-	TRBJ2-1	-	TGCAGCGTTGGGGGTAGGGACAGCAGCGGGTGGTCCAATGAGCAGTTCTTC	CSVGGRDSSGWSNEQFF
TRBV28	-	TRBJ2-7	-	TGTGCCAGCAGATCCGAAGCGTATAGCTCCTACGAGCAGTACTTC	CASRSEAYSSYEQYF
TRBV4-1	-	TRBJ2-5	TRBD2	TGCGCCAGCAGCCAAGCCGCCCCGACTATACTAGCGGGAGAGTACCAAGAGACCCAGTACTTC	CASSQAAPTILAGEYQETQYF
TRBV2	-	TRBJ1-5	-	TGTGCCAGCACTAGGGAGGGTCAGCCCCAGCATTTT	CASTREGQPQHF
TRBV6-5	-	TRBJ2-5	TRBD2	TGTGCCAGCAGTTACTCTAGCGGGAGCCTTCAAGAGACCCAGTACTTC	CASSYSSGSLQETQYF
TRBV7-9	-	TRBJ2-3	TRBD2	TGTGCCAGCAGGCCGACTAGCGGGAGTAGGACAGATACGCAGTATTTT	CASRPTSGSRTDTQYF
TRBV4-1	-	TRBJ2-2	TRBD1	TGCGCCAGCAGCCAAGGGCGGACAGGCCGGAACACCGGGGAGCTGTTTTTT	CASSQGRTGRNTGELFF
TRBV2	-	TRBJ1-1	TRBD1	TGTGCCAGCAGTGCCGGGACAGGCCTGAGAGCTTTCTTT	CASSAGTGLRAFF
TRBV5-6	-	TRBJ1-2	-	TGTGCCAGCAGCGTGGGACCGGGCGACAGGCTCCCCTTCTATGGCTACACCTTC	CASSVGPGDRLPFYGYTF
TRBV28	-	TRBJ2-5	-	TGTGCCAGCAGTGTGTCATGGCAAGAGACCCAGTACTTC	CASSVSWQETQYF
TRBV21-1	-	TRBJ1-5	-	TGTGCCAGCAGCCTACAGGAGGGGGCGAGCAATCAGCCCCAGCATTTT	CASSLQEGASNQPQHF
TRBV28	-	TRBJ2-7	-	TGTGCCAGCAGCTCCCCCGCCAGGGGAGGCTCCTACGAGCAGTACTTC	CASSSPARGGSYEQYF